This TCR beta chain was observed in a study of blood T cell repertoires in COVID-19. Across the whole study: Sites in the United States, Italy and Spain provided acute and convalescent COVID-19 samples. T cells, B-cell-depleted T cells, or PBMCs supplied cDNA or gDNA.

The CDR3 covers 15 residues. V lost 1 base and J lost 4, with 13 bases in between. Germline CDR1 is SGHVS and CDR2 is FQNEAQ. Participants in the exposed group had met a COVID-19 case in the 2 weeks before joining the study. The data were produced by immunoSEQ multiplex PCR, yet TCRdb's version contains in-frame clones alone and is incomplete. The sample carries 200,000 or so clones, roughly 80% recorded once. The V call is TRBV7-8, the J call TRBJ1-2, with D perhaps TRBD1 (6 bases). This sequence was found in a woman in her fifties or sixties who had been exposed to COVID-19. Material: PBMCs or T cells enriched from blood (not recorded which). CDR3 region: CASSLGGGGGYGYTF. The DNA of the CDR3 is TGTGCCAGCAGCTTAGGAGGGGGAGGGGGCTATGGCTACACCTTC.